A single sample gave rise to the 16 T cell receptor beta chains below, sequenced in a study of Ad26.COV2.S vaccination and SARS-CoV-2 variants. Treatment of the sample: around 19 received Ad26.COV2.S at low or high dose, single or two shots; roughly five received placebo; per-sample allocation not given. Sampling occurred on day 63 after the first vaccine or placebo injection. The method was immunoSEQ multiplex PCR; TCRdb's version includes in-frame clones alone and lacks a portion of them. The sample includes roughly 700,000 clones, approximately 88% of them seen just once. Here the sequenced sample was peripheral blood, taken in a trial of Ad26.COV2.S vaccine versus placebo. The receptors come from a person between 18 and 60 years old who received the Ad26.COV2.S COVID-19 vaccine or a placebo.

CDR3 sequence (DNA): TGTGCCAGCAGCCTTTTAGCGGGGGGGAACACCGGGGAGCTGTTTTTT. This gives the protein CASSLLAGGNTGELFF. V usage is TRBV3-1 (or the pseudogene TRBV3-2) and J usage is TRBJ2-2; 10 bases line up with TRBD2. This CDR3 spans 16 amino acids. The V segment lost 4 bases and the J segment 1 base; nucleotides outside the gene matches: 3. CDR1 and CDR2 from the germline V gene are LGHDT and YNNKEL (reference sequence).

Written as DNA, the CDR3 is TGTGCCAGCAGCGTAGTGGACAGTGGAACTGAAGCTTTCTTT. It encodes CASSVVDSGTEAFF. V and J are TRBV9 and TRBJ1-1; possibly TRBD1 for D (6 bases). The V end was cut by 0 bases, the J end by 5 bases, with 11 bases between. The germline V gene encodes CDR1 SGDLS and CDR2 YYNGEE. The CDR3 sequence is 14 residues long.

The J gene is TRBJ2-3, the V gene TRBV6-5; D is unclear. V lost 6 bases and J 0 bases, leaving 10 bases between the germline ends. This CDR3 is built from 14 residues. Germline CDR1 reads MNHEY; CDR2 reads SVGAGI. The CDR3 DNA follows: TGTGCCAGCAGCCTCGGGTCTAGCACAGATACGCAGTATTTT. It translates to CASSLGSSTDTQYF.

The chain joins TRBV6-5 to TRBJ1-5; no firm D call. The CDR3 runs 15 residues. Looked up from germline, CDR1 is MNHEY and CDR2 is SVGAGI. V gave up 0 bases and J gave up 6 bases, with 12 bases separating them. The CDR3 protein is CASSYSILSAQPQHF. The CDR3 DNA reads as TGTGCCAGCAGTTACTCGATCCTGTCCGCTCAGCCCCAGCATTTT.

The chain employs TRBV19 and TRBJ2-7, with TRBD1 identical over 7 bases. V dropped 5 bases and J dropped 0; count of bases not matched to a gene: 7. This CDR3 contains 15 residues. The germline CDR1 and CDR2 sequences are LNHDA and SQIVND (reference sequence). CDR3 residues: CASSLRQGGSYEQYF. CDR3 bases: TGTGCCAGTAGTCTCCGACAGGGTGGCTCCTACGAGCAGTACTTC. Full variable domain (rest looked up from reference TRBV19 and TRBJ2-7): DGGITQSPKYLFRKEGQNVTLSCEQNLNHDAMYWYRQDPGQGLRLIYYSQIVNDFQKGDIAEGYSVSREKKESFPLTVTSAQKNPTAFYLCASSLRQGGSYEQYFGPGTRLTVT.

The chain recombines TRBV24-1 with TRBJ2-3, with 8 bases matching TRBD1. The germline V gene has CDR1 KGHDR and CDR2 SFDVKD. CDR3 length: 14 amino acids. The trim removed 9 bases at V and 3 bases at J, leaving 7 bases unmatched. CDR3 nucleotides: TGTGCCACCTGGACAGGGTGGGAAACAGATACGCAGTATTTT. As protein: CATWTGWETDTQYF.

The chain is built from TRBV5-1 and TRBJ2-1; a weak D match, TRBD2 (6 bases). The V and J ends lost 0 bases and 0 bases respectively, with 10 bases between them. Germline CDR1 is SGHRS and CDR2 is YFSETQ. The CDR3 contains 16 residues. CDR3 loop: CASSLGAGSSYNEQFF. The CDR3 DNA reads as TGCGCCAGCAGCTTGGGTGCCGGGAGCTCCTACAATGAGCAGTTCTTC. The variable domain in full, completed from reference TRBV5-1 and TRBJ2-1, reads KAGVTQTPRYLIKTRGQQVTLSCSPISGHRSVSWYQQTPGQGLQFLFEYFSETQRNKGNFPGRFSGRQFSNSRSEMNVSTLELGDSALYLCASSLGAGSSYNEQFFGPGTRLTVL.

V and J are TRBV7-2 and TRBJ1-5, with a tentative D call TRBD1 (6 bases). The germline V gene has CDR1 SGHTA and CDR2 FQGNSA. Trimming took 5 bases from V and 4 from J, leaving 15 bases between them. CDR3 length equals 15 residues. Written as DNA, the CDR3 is TGTGCCAGCAGCCCCGGAGGGGGAGGTAATCAGCCCCAGCATTTT. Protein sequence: CASSPGGGGNQPQHF.

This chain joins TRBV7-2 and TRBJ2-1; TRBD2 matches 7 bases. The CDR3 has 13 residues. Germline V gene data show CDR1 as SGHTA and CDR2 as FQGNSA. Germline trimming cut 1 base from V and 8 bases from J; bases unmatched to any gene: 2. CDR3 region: CASSLGAGDEQFF. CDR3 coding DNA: TGTGCCAGCAGCTTAGGCGCGGGGGATGAGCAGTTCTTC.

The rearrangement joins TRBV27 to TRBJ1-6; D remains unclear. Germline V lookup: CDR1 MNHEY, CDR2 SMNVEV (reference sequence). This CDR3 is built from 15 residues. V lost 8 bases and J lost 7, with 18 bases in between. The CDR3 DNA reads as TGTGCCAGCGCCCCCCGAGAGGCGAGGAATTCACCCCTCCACTTT. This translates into CASAPREARNSPLHF.

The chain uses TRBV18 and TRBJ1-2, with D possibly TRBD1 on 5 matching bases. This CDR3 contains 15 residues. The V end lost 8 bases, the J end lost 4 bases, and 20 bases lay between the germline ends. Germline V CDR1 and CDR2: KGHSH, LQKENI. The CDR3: CASHHGAATFYGYTF. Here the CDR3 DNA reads TGTGCCAGCCATCACGGGGCAGCGACCTTCTATGGCTACACCTTC.

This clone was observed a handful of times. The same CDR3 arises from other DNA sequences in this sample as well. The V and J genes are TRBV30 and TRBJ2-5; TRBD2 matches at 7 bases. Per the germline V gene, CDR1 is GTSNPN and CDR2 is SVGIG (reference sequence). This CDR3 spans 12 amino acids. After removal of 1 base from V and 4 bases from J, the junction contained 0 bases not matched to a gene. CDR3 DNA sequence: TGTGCCTGGAGTGGCGGGGGAGAGACCCAGTACTTC. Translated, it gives CAWSGGGETQYF. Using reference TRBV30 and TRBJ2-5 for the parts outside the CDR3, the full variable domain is SQTIHQWPATLVQPVGSPLSLECTVEGTSNPNLYWYRQAAGRGLQLLFYSVGIGQISSEVPQNLSASRPQDRQFILSSKKLLLSDSGFYLCAWSGGGETQYFGPGTRLLVL.

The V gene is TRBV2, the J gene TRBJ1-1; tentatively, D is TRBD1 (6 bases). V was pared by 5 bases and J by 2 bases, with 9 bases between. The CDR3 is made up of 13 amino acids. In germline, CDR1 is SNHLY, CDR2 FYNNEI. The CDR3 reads CASSRQVNTEAFF. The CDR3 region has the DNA TGTGCCAGCAGTCGACAGGTTAACACTGAAGCTTTCTTT.

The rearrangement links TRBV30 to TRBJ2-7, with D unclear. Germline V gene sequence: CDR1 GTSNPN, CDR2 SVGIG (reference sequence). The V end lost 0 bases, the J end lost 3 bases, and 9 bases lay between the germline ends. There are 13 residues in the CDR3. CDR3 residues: CAWSVVSSYEQYF. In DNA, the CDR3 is TGTGCCTGGAGTGTGGTTAGCAGCTACGAGCAGTACTTC.

CDR3: CAWSPPGTGSNEQFF. In nucleotides, the CDR3 is TGTGCCTGGAGTCCCCCCGGGACAGGTAGCAATGAGCAGTTCTTC. The chain recombines TRBV30 with TRBJ2-1; 8 bases align to TRBD1. V trimming: 2 bases; J trimming: 6 bases; junction bases outside the gene matches: 9. The CDR3 has 15 residues. Germline values: CDR1 GTSNPN, CDR2 SVGIG (reference sequence).

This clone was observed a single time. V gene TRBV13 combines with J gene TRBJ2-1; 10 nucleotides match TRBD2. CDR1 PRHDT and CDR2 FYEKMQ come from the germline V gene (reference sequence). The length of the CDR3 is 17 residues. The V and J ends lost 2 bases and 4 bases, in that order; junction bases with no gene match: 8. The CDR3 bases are TGTGCCAGCAGCTTAAGAGCGGGAGGGCCTAGATACAATGAGCAGTTCTTC. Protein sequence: CASSLRAGGPRYNEQFF.